The rows below give T cell receptor beta chains drawn from one sample of a study of blood T cell repertoires in COVID-19. Assay: immunoSEQ multiplex PCR; the TCRdb copy retains only in-frame clones and omits some. Of 300,000 to 350,000 clones listed, 70% to 90% are singletons. Sample: PBMCs or T cells enriched from blood (not recorded which). The receptors shown here come from a man under 40 who had recovered from COVID-19. CDR3s include the opening cysteine and the closing phenylalanine or tryptophan. The D gene is left open where the match is weak. Clone size is shown for a subset of rows, as once, few, many or a class of expanded clone.

-	TRBV29-1	-	TRBJ1-1	TGCAGCGTTGAAAACGCCAGGGTCTACACTGAAGCTTTCTTT	CSVENARVYTEAFF
-	TRBV29-1	-	TRBJ2-5	TGCAGCGCTTCCCCTCAGGTGACGGAGACCCAGTACTTC	CSASPQVTETQYF
-	TRBV6-5	-	TRBJ1-1	TGTGCCAGCCTTTCGGGGGTTGAAGCTTTCTTT	CASLSGVEAFF
TRBD1	TRBV7-6	-	TRBJ1-1	TGTGCCAGCAGCTTAGTTATTGGGCAGGGGGCCAGTGAAGCTTTCTTT	CASSLVIGQGASEAFF
TRBD2	TRBV30	-	TRBJ2-7	TGTGCCTGGAGTTCACTAGCGGGGGGCGAGCAGTACTTC	CAWSSLAGGEQYF
TRBD1	TRBV7-9	-	TRBJ1-1	TGTGCCAGCAGGGAGACAGGGGTGACTGAAGCTTTCTTT	CASRETGVTEAFF
-	TRBV25-1	-	TRBJ1-5	TGTGCCAGCAGTGAATGGTGGGGGGACAATCAGCCCCAGCATTTT	CASSEWWGDNQPQHF
TRBD2	TRBV7-9	-	TRBJ2-1	TGTGCCAGCACCTCCCGATTAGCGGGGGGTCCTTCGTTCTTC	CASTSRLAGGPSFF
-	TRBV21-1	-	TRBJ2-3	TGTGCCAGCAGCAAAGTCAGACTAGCGGGGGGGCTCGCAGATACGCAGTATTTT	CASSKVRLAGGLADTQYF
TRBD1	TRBV9	-	TRBJ2-3	TGTGCCAGCAGCGTAGGGACCGGACAGGGTTTATATCCTAAGATCGGAGATACGCAGTATTTT	CASSVGTGQGLYPKIGDTQYF
-	TRBV2	-	TRBJ1-2	TGTGCCAGCAGTTTGGGAGGTGAGGCTGGCTACACCTTC	CASSLGGEAGYTF
-	TRBV7-9	-	TRBJ1-5	TGTGCCAGCAGCTTATGCGCGGGCAGGGGAAGGTGTCAGCCCCAGCATTTT	CASSLCAGRGRCQPQHF
-	TRBV7-3	-	TRBJ2-1	TGTGCCAGCAGCGCACCGGGACTCAACAATGAGCAGTTCTTC	CASSAPGLNNEQFF
-	TRBV30	-	TRBJ1-3	TGTGCCTGGGTAGGACAGATCGGAAACACCATATATTTT	CAWVGQIGNTIYF
-	TRBV6-5	-	TRBJ1-1	TGTGCCAGCAGTTACCTTAGGGGAAGAGGGAACACTGAAGCTTTCTTT	CASSYLRGRGNTEAFF
TRBD2	TRBV5-3	-	TRBJ2-1	TGTGCCAGAAGATCGCCTACTAGCGGGGGAAGGAATGAGCAGTTCTTC	CARRSPTSGGRNEQFF
-	TRBV7-2	-	TRBJ1-1	TGTGCCAGCAGCTTACTCTGGGGAGGTCATGAAGCTTTCTTT	CASSLLWGGHEAFF
-	TRBV5-1	few	TRBJ1-1	TGCGCCAGCAGACAGAATCAGGGGTGGACTGAAGCTTTCTTT	CASRQNQGWTEAFF
-	TRBV18	-	TRBJ2-6	TGTGCCAGCTCACTGGACAGACAGGCCAACGTCCTGACTTTC	CASSLDRQANVLTF
TRBD1	TRBV12-3/TRBV12-4	-	TRBJ2-7	TGTGCCAGCAGTTTTCAGGGGGCGGGTGAGCAGTACTTC	CASSFQGAGEQYF
TRBD1	TRBV9	-	TRBJ2-7	TGTGCCAGCAGCCCGTACAGGGGTAACCACGAGCAGTACTTC	CASSPYRGNHEQYF
TRBD2	TRBV2	-	TRBJ2-2	TGTGCCAGCAGACCCGGACTAGCGGTCGGGGAGCTGTTTTTT	CASRPGLAVGELFF
-	TRBV18	-	TRBJ1-1	TGTGCCAGCTCCCTCCTGGGGGCTACGAACACTGAAGCTTTCTTT	CASSLLGATNTEAFF
-	TRBV27	-	TRBJ1-1	TGTGCCAGAGGGGCTCCGAGCAATAGGAACACTGAAGCTTTCTTT	CARGAPSNRNTEAFF
-	TRBV6-1	-	TRBJ1-1	TGTGCCAGCAGTGACAGGGTGGGTTACACTGAAGCTTTCTTT	CASSDRVGYTEAFF
-	TRBV11-2	-	TRBJ2-1	TGTGCCAGCGAACAACGAAACAGGTACAATGAGCAGTTCTTC	CASEQRNRYNEQFF
-	TRBV9	-	TRBJ1-3	TGTGCCAGCAGCCCCCCAGCGGTCTCTGGAAACACCATATATTTT	CASSPPAVSGNTIYF
-	TRBV18	-	TRBJ1-1	TGTGCCAGCTCACCGGGGTACAGGGTGGCAGCTTTCTTT	CASSPGYRVAAFF
-	TRBV2	-	TRBJ1-2	TGTGCCAGCAGTGAAGGGCAGCTAGCTAACTATGGCTACACCTTC	CASSEGQLANYGYTF
-	TRBV5-1	-	TRBJ1-5	TGCGCCAGCAGCTTGGGGACAGACTCCTTCTCCTTCAATCAGCCCCAGCATTTT	CASSLGTDSFSFNQPQHF
-	TRBV18	-	TRBJ2-7	TGTGCCAGCTCACCACCAGGGAGGCTAGGGTACGAGCAGTACTTC	CASSPPGRLGYEQYF
TRBD2	TRBV24-1	-	TRBJ2-3	TGTGCCACCAGTGAGCGGACTAGCGGTAATACGCAGTATTTT	CATSERTSGNTQYF
TRBD2	TRBV4-2	-	TRBJ2-7	TGTGCCAGCAGCCAACTGATAGCGGGGGGGCCGGGTGAGCAGTACTTC	CASSQLIAGGPGEQYF
TRBD1	TRBV6-6	-	TRBJ1-2	TGTGCCAGCAGTCTAGAAAATAGACCGACAGGGGGTATTGGCTACACCTTC	CASSLENRPTGGIGYTF
-	TRBV7-8	-	TRBJ1-2	TGTGCCAGCAGCTTAGCTCTGGCAGGGGTAGTTCGCTACACCTTC	CASSLALAGVVRYTF
-	TRBV6-1	-	TRBJ1-1	TGTGCCAGCAGTGAACAGGACAGACATGCTGAAGCTTTCTTT	CASSEQDRHAEAFF
-	TRBV3-1/TRBV3-2	-	TRBJ1-1	TGTGCCAGCAGCCATCTGACAGGGAACACTGAAGCTTTCTTT	CASSHLTGNTEAFF
-	TRBV2	-	TRBJ2-1	TGTGCCAGCAGGAAGGGGGGGCACAATGAGCAGTTCTTC	CASRKGGHNEQFF
TRBD2	TRBV4-2	-	TRBJ2-3	TGTGCCAGCAGCCAAGATGGTAAAGCGGGGCACACAGATACGCAGTATTTT	CASSQDGKAGHTDTQYF
TRBD2	TRBV7-9	-	TRBJ2-2	TGTGCCAGCAGCTCAGGCCGGGGGGCGAACACCGGGGAGCTGTTTTTT	CASSSGRGANTGELFF
TRBD1	TRBV7-2	-	TRBJ1-2	TGTGCCAGCAGCTTAGACGGGACAGGGTGGAATGGCTACACCTTC	CASSLDGTGWNGYTF